This T cell receptor beta chain was sequenced during a study of blood T cell repertoires in COVID-19. Study-level information: The United States, Italy and Spain were the sources of the acute and convalescent COVID-19 samples.

Germline CDR1 is MNHEY and CDR2 is SVGAGI. This CDR3 is built from 14 residues. The V end lost 5 bases, the J end lost 2 bases, and 13 bases lay between the germline ends. Data came from immunoSEQ multiplex PCR; TCRdb stores just in-frame clones and leaves some out. The data hold around 30,000 clones, with 88% observed a single time. The sample consisted of peripheral blood. The source is a human donor with active COVID-19. The donor label of this sample is uncertain. This chain links TRBV6-5 with TRBJ2-7, with D possibly TRBD1 on 5 matching bases. CDR3 in DNA: TGTGCCAGCAGTAGGGGTCTGCAGGCCTACGAGCAGTACTTC. Translation gives CASSRGLQAYEQYF.